Listed here are 4 T cell receptor beta chains from one sample, sequenced in a study of blood T cell repertoires in COVID-19. Clones were read by immunoSEQ multiplex PCR, and TCRdb kept only the in-frame ones, dropping some. Of around 68,000 clones in the sample, over 75% were seen once. Sequencing input: peripheral blood. These receptors came from a man older than 75 with acute or convalescent COVID-19.

The table lists this clone with a count of one. This chain connects TRBV12-3 or TRBV12-4 to TRBJ1-2; D might be TRBD1 (5 bases). V was cut by 3 bases and J by 8 bases, with 13 bases left in between. The CDR3 has 13 amino acids. The CDR3 protein is CASSFGRVYGYTF. The CDR3 region has the DNA TGTGCCAGCAGTTTCGGCAGGGTGTACGGCTACACCTTC.

The V and J genes are TRBV10-3 and TRBJ2-1, with 10 bases matching TRBD2. After removal of 4 bases from V and 9 bases from J, the junction contained 9 bases not matched to a gene. Germline V gene lookup returns CDR1 ENHRY and CDR2 SYGVKD. The CDR3 is 15 residues long. The CDR3 here is CAISGGGTSVIEQFF. The CDR3, as DNA: TGTGCCATCAGTGGGGGGGGGACTAGCGTTATTGAGCAGTTCTTC.

A single count supports this clone. The chain carries TRBV18 and TRBJ1-1, with D perhaps matching TRBD1 (5 bases). V was cut by 5 bases and J by 5 bases, with 12 bases left in between. Germline lookup yields CDR1 KGHSH and CDR2 LQKENI. There are 13 residues in the CDR3. CDR3 nucleotide sequence: TGTGCCAGCTCAGCACAACAGGAGACTGAAGCTTTCTTT. It specifies CASSAQQETEAFF.

The chain recombines TRBV18 with TRBJ2-7; D gene uncertain. V lost 4 bases and J lost 3, with 4 bases in between. The germline CDR1 and CDR2 sequences are KGHSH and LQKENI. The length of the CDR3 is 11 residues. This CDR3 is CASSLNYEQYF. As DNA, the CDR3 is TGTGCCAGCTCACTAAACTACGAGCAGTACTTC.